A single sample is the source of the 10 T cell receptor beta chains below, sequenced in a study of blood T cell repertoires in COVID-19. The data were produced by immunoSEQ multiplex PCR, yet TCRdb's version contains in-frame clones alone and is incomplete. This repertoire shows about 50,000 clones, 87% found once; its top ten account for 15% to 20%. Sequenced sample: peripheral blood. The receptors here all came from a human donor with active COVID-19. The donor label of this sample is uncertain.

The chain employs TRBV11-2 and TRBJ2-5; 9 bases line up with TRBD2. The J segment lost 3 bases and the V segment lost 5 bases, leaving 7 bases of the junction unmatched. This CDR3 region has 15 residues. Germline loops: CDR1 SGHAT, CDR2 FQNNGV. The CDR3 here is CASSPGVAGEETQYF. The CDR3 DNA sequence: TGTGCCAGCAGCCCTGGGGTAGCGGGGGAAGAGACCCAGTACTTC.

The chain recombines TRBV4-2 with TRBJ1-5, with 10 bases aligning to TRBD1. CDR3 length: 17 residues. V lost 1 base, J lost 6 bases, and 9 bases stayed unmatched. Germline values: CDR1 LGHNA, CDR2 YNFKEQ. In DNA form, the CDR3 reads TGTGCCAGCAGCCAAGGGGACAGGGGTGCCGTTAGTCAGCCCCAGCATTTT. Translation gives CASSQGDRGAVSQPQHF.

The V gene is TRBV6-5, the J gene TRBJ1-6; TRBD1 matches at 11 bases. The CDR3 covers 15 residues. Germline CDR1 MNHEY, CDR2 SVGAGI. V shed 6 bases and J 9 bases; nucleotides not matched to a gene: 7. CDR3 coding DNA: TGTGCCAGCAGACCGACCGGGACAGGGGGTTCACCCCTCCACTTT. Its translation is CASRPTGTGGSPLHF.

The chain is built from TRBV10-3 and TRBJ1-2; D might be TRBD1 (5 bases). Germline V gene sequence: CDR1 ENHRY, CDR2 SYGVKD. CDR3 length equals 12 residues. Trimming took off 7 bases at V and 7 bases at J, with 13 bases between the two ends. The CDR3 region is CAITKGVGGYTF. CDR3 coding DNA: TGTGCCATCACCAAAGGGGTAGGTGGCTACACCTTC.

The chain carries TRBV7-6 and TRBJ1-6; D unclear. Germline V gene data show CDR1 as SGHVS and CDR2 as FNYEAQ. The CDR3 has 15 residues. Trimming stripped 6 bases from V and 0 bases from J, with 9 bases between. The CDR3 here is CASRRESSYNSPLHF. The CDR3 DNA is TGTGCCAGCAGGCGTGAAAGCTCCTATAATTCACCCCTCCACTTT.

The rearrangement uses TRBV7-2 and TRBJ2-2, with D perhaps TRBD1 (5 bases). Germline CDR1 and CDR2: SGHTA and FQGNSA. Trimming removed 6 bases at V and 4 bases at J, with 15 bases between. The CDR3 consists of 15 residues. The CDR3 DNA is TGTGCCAGCAGTAAGGTGAAGGGGCCCACCGGGGAGCTGTTTTTT. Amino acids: CASSKVKGPTGELFF. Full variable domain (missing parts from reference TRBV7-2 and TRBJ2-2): GAGVSQSPSNKVTEKGKDVELRCDPISGHTALYWYRQSLGQGLEFLIYFQGNSAPDKSGLPSDRFSAERTGGSVSTLTIQRTQQEDSAVYLCASSKVKGPTGELFFGEGSRLTVL.

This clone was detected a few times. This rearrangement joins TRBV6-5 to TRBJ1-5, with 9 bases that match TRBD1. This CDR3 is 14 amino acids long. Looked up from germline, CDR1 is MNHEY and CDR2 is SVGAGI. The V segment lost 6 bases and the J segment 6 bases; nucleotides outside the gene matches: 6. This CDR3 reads CASRPTGGSQPQHF. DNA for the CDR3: TGTGCCAGCAGACCCACAGGGGGCAGTCAGCCCCAGCATTTT.

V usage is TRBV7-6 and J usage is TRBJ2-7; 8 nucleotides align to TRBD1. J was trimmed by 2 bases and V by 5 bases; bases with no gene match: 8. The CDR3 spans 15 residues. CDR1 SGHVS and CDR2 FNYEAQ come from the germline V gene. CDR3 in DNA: TGTGCCAGCAGCCCAGAGGGGACAGGCGCCTACGAGCAGTACTTC. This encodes CASSPEGTGAYEQYF.

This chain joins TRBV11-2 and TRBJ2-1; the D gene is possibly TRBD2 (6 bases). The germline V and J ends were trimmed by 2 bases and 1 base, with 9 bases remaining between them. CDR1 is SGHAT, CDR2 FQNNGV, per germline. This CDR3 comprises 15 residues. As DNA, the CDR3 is TGTGCCAGCAGCTTACTTCGGGGGTCCTACAATGAGCAGTTCTTC. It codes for CASSLLRGSYNEQFF.

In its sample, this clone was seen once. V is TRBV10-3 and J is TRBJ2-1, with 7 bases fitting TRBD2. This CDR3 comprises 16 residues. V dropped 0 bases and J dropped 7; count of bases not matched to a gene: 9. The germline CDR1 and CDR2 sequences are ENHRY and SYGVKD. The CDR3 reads CAISESGEGLGNEQFF. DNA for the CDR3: TGTGCCATCAGTGAGTCTGGGGAGGGGTTAGGGAATGAGCAGTTCTTC.